This T cell receptor beta chain was sequenced in a study of shared clonotypes between healthy human individuals. The table came from immunoSEQ multiplex PCR; TCRdb's copy has only in-frame clones and leaves some out. The sample comprises 170,000 or so clones, 66% of which are singletons, and roughly a tenth rests with the top ten. Germline V gives CDR1 WNHNN, CDR2 SYGVQD (reference sequence). Trimming stripped 3 bases from V and 1 base from J, with 6 bases between. This CDR3 comprises 13 residues. This clone has just one count. This specimen includes other DNA sequences encoding the same CDR3. The sequenced material came from memory CD4+ T cells sorted from blood. Documented subset: CD45RA-negative fraction. The chain has TRBV10-1 and TRBJ2-5; D gene ambiguous. The source is a young man in good health. DNA for the CDR3: TGCGCCAGCAGTGACGGTAGCCAAGAGACCCAGTACTTC. This translates into CASSDGSQETQYF.